This entry lists 11 T cell receptor beta chains sequenced from one sample in a study of blood T cell repertoires in COVID-19. Measured with immunoSEQ multiplex PCR; TCRdb has only the in-frame clones, and not every one. Among approximately 250,000 clones listed, roughly four fifths were seen once. What was sequenced was PBMCs or T cells enriched from blood (not recorded which). The receptors were sampled from a man aged 25 to 45 with acute COVID-19.

This chain connects TRBV7-3 to TRBJ2-2; 9 bases map to TRBD2. Trimming removed 2 bases from V and 4 bases from J; junction bases left unmatched: 2. The germline gives CDR1 SGHTA, CDR2 FQGTGA. The CDR3 has 15 residues. The CDR3 loop is CASSLAGGPTGELFF. The CDR3 coding sequence is TGTGCCAGCAGCTTAGCGGGAGGGCCCACCGGGGAGCTGTTTTTT. Using reference TRBV7-3 and TRBJ2-2 for the parts outside the CDR3, the full variable domain is GAGVSQTPSNKVTEKGKYVELRCDPISGHTALYWYRQSLGQGPEFLIYFQGTGAADDSGLPNDRFFAVRPEGSVSTLKIQRTERGDSAVYLCASSLAGGPTGELFFGEGSRLTVL.

The chain has TRBV25-1 and TRBJ2-3; TRBD1 might be the D (5 bases). Germline lookup yields CDR1 MGHDK and CDR2 SYGVNS. The CDR3 extends over 15 amino acids. V dropped 2 bases and J dropped 6 bases, with 15 bases sitting between them. Here the CDR3 reads CASSEGGQGSDTQYF. Here the CDR3 DNA reads TGTGCCAGCAGTGAAGGTGGGCAGGGTTCCGATACGCAGTATTTT. The full variable domain, with the rest looked up from reference TRBV25-1 and TRBJ2-3, is EADIYQTPRYLVIGTGKKITLECSQTMGHDKMYWYQQDPGMELHLIHYSYGVNSTEKGDLSSESTVSRIRTEHFPLTLESARPSHTSQYLCASSEGGQGSDTQYFGPGTRLTVL.

This sequence joins TRBV11-2 and TRBJ2-1, with TRBD2 matching over 7 bases. The CDR3 consists of 13 residues. V lost 5 bases to trimming and J lost 8 bases; unmatched junction nucleotides: 6. Germline CDR1 SGHAT, CDR2 FQNNGV. DNA for the CDR3: TGTGCCAGCAGCGGGGACTATGGGCATGAGCAGTTCTTC. It codes for CASSGDYGHEQFF. The whole variable domain, remainder taken from reference TRBV11-2 and TRBJ2-1, is EAGVAQSPRYKIIEKRQSVAFWCNPISGHATLYWYQQILGQGPKLLIQFQNNGVVDDSQLPKDRFSAERLKGVDSTLKIQPAKLEDSAVYLCASSGDYGHEQFFGPGTRLTVL.

CDR3 protein: CASSPRTGGDYGYTF. CDR3 DNA: TGTGCCAGCAGCCCGAGGACAGGGGGCGACTATGGCTACACCTTC. V usage is TRBV7-8 and J usage is TRBJ1-2; 11 positions match TRBD1. V gave up 5 bases and J gave up 3 bases; unmatched junction bases: 5. CDR3 length: 15 residues. Germline loops: CDR1 SGHVS, CDR2 FQNEAQ.

The rearrangement uses TRBV3-1 (or the pseudogene TRBV3-2) and TRBJ1-1, with D maybe TRBD1 (6 bases). The CDR3 extends over 16 amino acids. Trimming left V 4 bases short and J 1 base short, with 16 bases between. Germline lookup yields CDR1 LGHDT and CDR2 YNNKEL (reference sequence). The CDR3 loop is CASSRQTGGGNTEAFF. CDR3 in DNA: TGTGCCAGCAGCCGACAGACAGGTGGAGGGAACACTGAAGCTTTCTTT.

The J gene is TRBJ1-4, the V gene TRBV30; D is unresolved. Germline V gene data show CDR1 as GTSNPN and CDR2 as SVGIG (reference sequence). The CDR3 consists of 12 residues. The ends were cut back, 3 bases at V and 4 bases at J, with 6 bases in the middle. In DNA form, the CDR3 reads TGTGCCTGGAGCCAGGATAATGAAAAACTGTTTTTT. Protein product: CAWSQDNEKLFF.

In nucleotides, the CDR3 is TGCAGTGCTAGTCTTCCATCCGGGGGTAATGAGCAGTTCTTC. Protein: CSASLPSGGNEQFF. This chain links TRBV20-1 with TRBJ2-1; tentative D call: TRBD2 (6 bases). This CDR3 has 14 residues. Germline V gene data show CDR1 as DFQATT and CDR2 as SNEGSKA (reference sequence). Trimming pared 3 bases from V and 7 bases from J, leaving 16 bases between.

V usage is TRBV7-9 and J usage is TRBJ1-1; D gene ambiguous. Looked up from germline, CDR1 is SEHNR and CDR2 is FQNEAQ (reference sequence). The CDR3 spans 13 residues. Trimming shortened V by 1 base and J by 4 bases, and 7 bases separated the two germline ends. The CDR3 spells CASSLGSSTEAFF. CDR3 nucleotide sequence: TGTGCCAGCAGCTTAGGTTCTAGCACTGAAGCTTTCTTT.

This clone was seen just once. The chain is built from TRBV6-5 and TRBJ2-7; D is unresolved. The CDR3 runs 13 residues. Between the trimmed V and J ends, which lost 7 bases and 6 bases, there was a span of 16 bases. The germline CDR1 and CDR2 sequences are MNHEY and SVGAGI. The CDR3 protein is CASTLGADIEQYV. As DNA, the CDR3 is TGTGCCAGCACCCTTGGTGCAGATATCGAGCAGTACGTC.

This clone occurred a few times. At the DNA level, this CDR3 is encoded by other sequences in the same sample as well. The chain uses TRBV29-1 and TRBJ2-7; 7 bases are a match to TRBD1. Germline CDR1 reads SQVTM; CDR2 reads ANQGSEA. With V trimmed by 4 bases and J by 3 bases, 0 bases remained unmatched. There are 11 residues in the CDR3. CDR3 DNA sequence: TGCAGCGTTGGGGACAGCTACGAGCAGTACGTC. Its translation is CSVGDSYEQYV.

The chain combines TRBV6-5 with TRBJ1-3, with 8 bases lining up with TRBD1. Germline V lookup: CDR1 MNHEY, CDR2 SVGAGI. The CDR3 runs to 15 residues. J lost 4 bases, V lost 8 bases, and 10 bases had no gene match. The CDR3 bases are TGTGCCAGCGGGCAGGGGGCAGCGGTGGGAAACACCATATATTTT. This gives the protein CASGQGAAVGNTIYF.